This T cell receptor beta chain was observed in a study of T cell responses to AZD1222 COVID-19 vaccine (TCRdb year 2021). Some background on the complete study: TCR sequencing covered 230 to 250 trial participants: 207 given two doses of AZD1222 and approximately 26 given two doses of MenACWY control vaccine. Trial participants were enrolled by age into 18-55, 56-69 and 70-plus year subgroups, with approximately 160, 26 and 62 TCR-sequenced participants respectively.

The CDR3 regions of human TCRbeta chains were subjected to immunosequencing. For the original study's pipeline: Repertoire TCRs were matched against a reference library of SARS-CoV-2-specific TCRs generated with the MIRA antigen-specificity platform. Breadth was defined as the fraction of unique TCRs that were SARS-CoV-2-associated, and depth was defined as the fraction of total T cells that were SARS-CoV-2-associated. Using the MIRA data, every spike-specific TCR was mapped to the spike region that the TCR reacted to and assigned to either a CD4 or a CD8 class. Log10-transformed breadth and depth values were compared by one-way ANOVA with Sidak's multiple comparisons tests. Here the immuneACCESS table is served through TCRdb, limited to in-frame sequences with V and J called. Missing clones are a known gap in these copies; in checked studies unresolved V genes cover under half, and the rest lacks a known reason. V and J calls and clone size are those listed in that table; D and trimming were worked out from the DNA. In this sample the table shows about 150,000 clones, 91% of which occur a single time. The ten largest clones take up more than 0.9% of the sample.

Results the study describes overall, beyond this receptor: The vaccine-associated CD4 TCRs covered the entire spike protein, and the dominant responses fell in regions 160-218 and 743-854. A significant rise in spike-specific TCR breadth and depth was observed after two AZD1222 doses relative to day 0 and relative to MenACWY recipients. Only five to seven AZD1222 recipients were SARS-CoV-2 seropositive at baseline, limiting conclusions about previously exposed vaccinees. Because no day 14 peak-response samples were available, the repertoires could be characterized only after the peak T cell response. In the small 56-69-year group, the increase in depth fell short of significance, most likely because of low power. Participants were mostly white British, with more females than males. The authors suggested clonal diversity may have been underestimated. Epitopes outside the regions mutated in the B.1.351 and B.1.1.7 variants were reportedly recognized by nearly half of the unique spike-specific TCRs.

As concerns this clone: The clone's antigen remains unknown. Base qualities were left out, and no much larger clone turns up one base away.

The CDR3 contains 13 residues, cysteine and phenylalanine counted. Only CDR3 DNA is held: 39 bases, read in frame from base 1. Reading the germline V gene gives CDR1 MNHEY and CDR2 SVGAGI. Between the V and J ends, shortened by 6 bases and 1 base respectively, the junction contains 10 bases. According to the study, the label for this sample's time point signals: about 28 days (+/-7) after the second vaccine dose. AZD1222 recipients with second doses at about 4 weeks or about 12 weeks were pooled, because spike-specific TCR depth and breadth did not differ between schedules. Vaccinee samples were obtained from the UK trials COV001 and COV002, which included a single-blind randomized controlled phase 2/3 trial of AZD1222 (ChAdOx1 nCoV-19) in healthy adults. For TCRbeta chain sequencing, PBMC samples from trial participants were taken at day 0 and at day 28 after the second dose.

The source material was peripheral blood, sampled 28 days after the second AZD1222 dose. The chain is assembled from TRBV6-5 and TRBJ2-7; the D gene is perhaps TRBD1, on 5 matching bases. The TCR originated in an adult who received the AZD1222 COVID-19 vaccine. The DNA sequence is TGTGCCAGCAGGGGAACAGGTTCCTACGAGCAGTACTTC. Its protein reads: CASRGTGSYEQYF.